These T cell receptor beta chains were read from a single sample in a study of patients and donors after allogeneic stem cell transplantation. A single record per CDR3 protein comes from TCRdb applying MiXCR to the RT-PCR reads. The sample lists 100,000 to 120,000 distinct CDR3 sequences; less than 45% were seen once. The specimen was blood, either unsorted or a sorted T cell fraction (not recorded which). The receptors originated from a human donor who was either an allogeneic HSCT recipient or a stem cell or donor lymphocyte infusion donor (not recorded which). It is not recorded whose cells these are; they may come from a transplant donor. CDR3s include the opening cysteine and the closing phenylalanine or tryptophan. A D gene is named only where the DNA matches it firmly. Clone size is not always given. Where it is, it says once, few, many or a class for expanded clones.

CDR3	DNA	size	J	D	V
CATSRDPGGENGYTF	TGTGCCACCAGCAGAGATCCAGGGGGCGAGAATGGCTACACCTTC	-	TRBJ1-2	TRBD1	TRBV15
CASSLPRLDGELFF	TGTGCCAGCAGTCTGCCCCGGTTGGACGGGGAGCTGTTTTTT	-	TRBJ2-2	-	TRBV12-3/TRBV12-4
CASSLDNSGANVLTF	TGCGCCAGCAGCTTGGACAACTCTGGGGCCAACGTCCTGACTTTC	few	TRBJ2-6	-	TRBV5-1
CASSRDGSKNIQYF	TGTGCCAGCAGCCGGGACGGGTCCAAAAACATTCAGTACTTC	few	TRBJ2-4	-	TRBV12-3/TRBV12-4
CSARDRVADTQYF	TGCAGTGCTAGAGATCGGGTGGCAGATACGCAGTATTTT	-	TRBJ2-3	-	TRBV20-1
CASSLRGNTIYF	TGTGCCAGCAGTTTACGCGGAAACACCATATATTTT	few	TRBJ1-3	-	TRBV12-3/TRBV12-4
CASSYSGWGNEQFF	TGTGCCAGCAGTTACTCTGGGTGGGGGAATGAGCAGTTCTTC	few	TRBJ2-1	-	TRBV6-5
CASSQDFRRRTDTQYF	TGCGCCAGCAGCCAAGATTTCCGGAGGCGCACAGATACGCAGTATTTT	few	TRBJ2-3	-	TRBV4-3
CASSDHWTAEAFF	TGTGCCAGCAGTGACCATTGGACAGCCGAAGCTTTCTTT	-	TRBJ1-1	-	TRBV12-3/TRBV12-4
CASRGGQGAQEAFF	TGTGCCAGCAGAGGGGGACAGGGGGCGCAGGAAGCTTTCTTT	-	TRBJ1-1	TRBD1	TRBV2
CASSRQEGGRNTGELFF	TGTGCCAGCTCACGGCAGGAAGGGGGTCGTAACACCGGGGAGCTGTTTTTT	-	TRBJ2-2	-	TRBV18
CASSTQLIPGNEQFF	TGTGCCAGTAGTACCCAATTGATCCCGGGAAATGAGCAGTTCTTC	few	TRBJ2-1	-	TRBV19
CASSQGPAGLLEQYF	TGCGCCAGCAGCCAAGGGCCAGCGGGTCTACTGGAGCAGTACTTC	-	TRBJ2-7	-	TRBV4-3
CSAPNELPDNEQFF	TGCAGTGCTCCGAATGAGCTCCCAGACAATGAGCAGTTCTTC	-	TRBJ2-1	-	TRBV20-1
CASSKGGGTGKGEQYF	TGTGCCAGCAGCAAAGGAGGTGGGACAGGGAAGGGGGAGCAGTACTTC	-	TRBJ2-7	-	TRBV21-1
CASSLRGANVLTF	TGCGCCAGCAGCCTAAGAGGGGCCAACGTCCTGACTTTC	few	TRBJ2-6	-	TRBV5-1
CASSYSSGMNTGELFF	TGTGCCAGCAGTTACTCGTCGGGAATGAACACCGGGGAGCTGTTTTTT	-	TRBJ2-2	-	TRBV6-5
CASSLSGTKRYNEQFF	TGTGCCAGCAGCCTATCCGGGACTAAACGCTACAATGAGCAGTTCTTC	-	TRBJ2-1	TRBD2	TRBV28
CASSQGNTEAFF	TGTGCCAGCAGCCAAGGGAACACTGAAGCTTTCTTT	few	TRBJ1-1	-	TRBV3-1
CASSPGRYNEQFF	TGTGCCAGCAGCCCAGGAAGATACAATGAGCAGTTCTTC	few	TRBJ2-1	-	TRBV7-8
CSARDVQGKDYTF	TGCAGTGCTAGAGATGTCCAGGGGAAGGACTACACCTTC	-	TRBJ1-2	-	TRBV20-1
CASSQGLAGGNEQFF	TGTGCCAGCAGCCAAGGACTAGCGGGAGGTAATGAGCAGTTCTTC	many	TRBJ2-1	TRBD2	TRBV3-1
CASSYGGNQPQHF	TGTGCCAGCAGTTACGGGGGAAATCAGCCCCAGCATTTT	-	TRBJ1-5	-	TRBV6-6
CASSLAHSETYGYTF	TGTGCCAGCAGCTTAGCGCATTCGGAGACCTATGGCTACACCTTC	-	TRBJ1-2	-	TRBV7-9
CASSGDNRRDYEQYF	TGTGCCAGCAGCGGAGACAACCGGAGGGACTACGAGCAGTACTTC	-	TRBJ2-7	-	TRBV5-6
CASSLYTSGTDTQYF	TGTGCCAGCAGCTTATATACTAGCGGCACAGATACGCAGTATTTT	-	TRBJ2-3	TRBD2	TRBV7-2
CASSPITVQKSSYNSPLHF	TGTGCCAGCAGCCCTATCACAGTTCAGAAGAGCTCCTATAATTCACCCCTCCACTTT	-	TRBJ1-6	-	TRBV7-3